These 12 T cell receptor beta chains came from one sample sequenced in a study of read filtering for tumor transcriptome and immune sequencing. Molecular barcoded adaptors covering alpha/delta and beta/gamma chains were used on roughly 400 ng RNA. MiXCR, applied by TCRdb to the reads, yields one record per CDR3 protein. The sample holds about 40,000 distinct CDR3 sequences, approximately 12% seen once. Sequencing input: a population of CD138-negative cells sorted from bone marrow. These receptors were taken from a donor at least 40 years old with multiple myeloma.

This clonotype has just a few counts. The CDR3 DNA reads as TGTGCCAGCAGCTCTCACATCTTACCCAATGAGCAGTTCTTC. Its translation is CASSSHILPNEQFF. The V gene is TRBV6-6, the J gene TRBJ2-1; D remains unclear. CDR1 is MNHNY and CDR2 is SVGAGI in the germline V gene (reference sequence). CDR3 length: 14 residues. V lost 6 bases to trimming and J lost 6 bases, with 15 bases between them.

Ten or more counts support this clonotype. The CDR3 DNA reads TGTGCCAGCAGTCCCCTCGGGAACCAAGAGACCCAGTACTTC. Its translation is CASSPLGNQETQYF. The chain employs TRBV27 and TRBJ2-5, with D maybe TRBD2 (5 bases). Germline V CDR1 and CDR2: MNHEY, SMNVEV (reference sequence). The V gene lost 5 bases and the J gene lost 0 bases, with 10 bases spanning the gap. This CDR3 is built from 14 residues.

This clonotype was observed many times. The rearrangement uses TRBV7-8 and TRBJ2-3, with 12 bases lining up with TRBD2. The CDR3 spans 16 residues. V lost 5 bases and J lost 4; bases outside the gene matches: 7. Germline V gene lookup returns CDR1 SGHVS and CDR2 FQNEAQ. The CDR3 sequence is CASSPLTSGGADTQYF. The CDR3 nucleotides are TGTGCCAGCAGCCCACTGACTAGCGGGGGCGCAGATACGCAGTATTTT. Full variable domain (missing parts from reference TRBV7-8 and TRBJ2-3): GAGVSQSPRYKVAKRGQDVALRCDPISGHVSLFWYQQALGQGPEFLTYFQNEAQLDKSGLPSDRFFAERPEGSVSTLKIQRTQQEDSAVYLCASSPLTSGGADTQYFGPGTRLTVL.

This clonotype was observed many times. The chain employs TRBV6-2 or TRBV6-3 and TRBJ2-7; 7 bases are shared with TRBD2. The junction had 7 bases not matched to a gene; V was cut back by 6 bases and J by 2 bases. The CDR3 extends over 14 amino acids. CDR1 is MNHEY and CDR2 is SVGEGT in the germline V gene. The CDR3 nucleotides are TGTGCCAGCAGGACAACGGGGGGAACCTACGAGCAGTACTTC. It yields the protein CASRTTGGTYEQYF.

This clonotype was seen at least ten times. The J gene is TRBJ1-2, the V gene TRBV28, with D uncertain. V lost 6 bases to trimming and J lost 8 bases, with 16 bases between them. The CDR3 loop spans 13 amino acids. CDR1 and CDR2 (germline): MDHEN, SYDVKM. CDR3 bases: TGTGCCAGCAGCCTAGGAGGGCGCTCAGGCTACACCTTC. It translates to CASSLGGRSGYTF.

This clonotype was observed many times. The CDR3 region is CASSRIDRVWGYGYTF. CDR3 bases: TGTGCCAGCAGTCGGATCGACAGGGTGTGGGGCTATGGCTACACCTTC. The chain carries TRBV6-2 or TRBV6-3 and TRBJ1-2; 7 nucleotides match TRBD1. Germline-derived CDR1 and CDR2 are MNHEY and SVGEGT. The CDR3 covers 16 residues. Unmatched junction bases numbered 13, after V lost 5 bases and J lost 4 bases.

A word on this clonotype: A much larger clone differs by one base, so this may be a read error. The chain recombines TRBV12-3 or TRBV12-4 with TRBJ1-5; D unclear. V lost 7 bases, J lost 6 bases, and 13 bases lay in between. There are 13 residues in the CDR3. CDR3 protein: CASTPCEGQPQHF. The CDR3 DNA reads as TGTGCCAGCACTCCATGTGAAGGTCAGCCCCAGCATTTT.

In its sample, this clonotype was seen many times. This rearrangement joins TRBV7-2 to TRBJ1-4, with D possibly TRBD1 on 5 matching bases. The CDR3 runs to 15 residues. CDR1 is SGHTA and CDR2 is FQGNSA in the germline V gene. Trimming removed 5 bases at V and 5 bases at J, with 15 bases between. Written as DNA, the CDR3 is TGTGCCAGCAGCGCCGGGGCCGTCCCAAATGAAAAACTGTTTTTT. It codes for CASSAGAVPNEKLFF.

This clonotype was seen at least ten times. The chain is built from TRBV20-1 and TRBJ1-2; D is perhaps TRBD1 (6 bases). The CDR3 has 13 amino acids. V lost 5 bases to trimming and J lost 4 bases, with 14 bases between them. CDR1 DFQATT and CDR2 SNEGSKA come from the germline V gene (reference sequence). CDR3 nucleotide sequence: TGCAGTGCTTACGACAGGCACAGCTATGGCTACACCTTC. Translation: CSAYDRHSYGYTF.

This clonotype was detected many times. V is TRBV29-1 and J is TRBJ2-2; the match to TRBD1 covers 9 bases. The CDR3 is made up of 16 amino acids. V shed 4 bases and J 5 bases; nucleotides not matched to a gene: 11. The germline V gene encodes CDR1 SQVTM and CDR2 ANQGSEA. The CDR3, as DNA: TGCAGCGTTGTAGGGACAGGGATCTTAGAAACCGGGGAGCTGTTTTTT. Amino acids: CSVVGTGILETGELFF.

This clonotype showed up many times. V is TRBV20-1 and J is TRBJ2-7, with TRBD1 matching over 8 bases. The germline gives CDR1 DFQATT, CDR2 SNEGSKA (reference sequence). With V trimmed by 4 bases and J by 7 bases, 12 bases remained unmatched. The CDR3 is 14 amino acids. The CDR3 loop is CSATPGTGEREQYF. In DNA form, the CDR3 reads TGCAGTGCTACCCCCGGGACAGGAGAGAGAGAGCAGTACTTC.

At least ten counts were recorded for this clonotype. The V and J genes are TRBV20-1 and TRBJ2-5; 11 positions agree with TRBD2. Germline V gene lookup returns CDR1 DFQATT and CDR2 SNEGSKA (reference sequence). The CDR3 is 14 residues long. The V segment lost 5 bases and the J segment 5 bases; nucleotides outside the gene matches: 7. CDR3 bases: TGCAGTGCTGTAGCGGGGGGGCCTCTGGAGACCCAGTACTTC. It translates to CSAVAGGPLETQYF.